Shown below are 5 T cell receptor beta chains from a single sample sequenced in a study of beta chain features in type 1 diabetes. As every portion of the isolated RNA was reverse transcribed, the sequencing read expressed TCRB transcripts. This table comes from immunoSEQ multiplex PCR, and its TCRdb copy is limited to in-frame clones, with some not included. In the table there are under 250,000 clones, 25% to 35% of which are singletons. The sequenced sample was central memory CD4+ T cells from blood. These receptors were taken from a young man in good health.

Ten or more counts support this clone. The rearrangement links TRBV10-3 to TRBJ1-1; 7 positions agree with TRBD1. Germline CDR1 and CDR2: ENHRY and SYGVKD. Trimming took 6 bases from V and 1 from J; bases not matched to a gene: 5. The CDR3 sequence is 14 residues long. Written as DNA, the CDR3 is TGTGCCATCAGAAAAACAGGGGCGAACACTGAAGCTTTCTTT. This encodes CAIRKTGANTEAFF.

This clone has a handful of counts. V is TRBV11-2 and J is TRBJ1-6; a weak D match, TRBD1 (5 bases). Trimming took 3 bases from V and 9 from J, leaving 6 bases between them. The V gene's germline CDR1 is SGHAT and CDR2 FQNNGV. This CDR3 is built from 12 residues. Written as DNA, the CDR3 is TGTGCCAGCAGCTTGGGGGTTTCACCCCTCCACTTT. It specifies CASSLGVSPLHF.

This chain joins TRBV10-3 and TRBJ2-5; TRBD1 agrees at 8 bases. Germline V CDR1 and CDR2: ENHRY, SYGVKD. The CDR3 length is 14 residues. With V trimmed by 6 bases and J by 3 bases, 6 bases remained unmatched. The CDR3 is CAISPDRAKETQYF. The CDR3 DNA follows: TGTGCCATCAGCCCGGACAGGGCGAAAGAGACCCAGTACTTC.

This clone was detected many times. The V and J genes are TRBV10-3 and TRBJ2-5; a possible D gene is TRBD1 (6 bases). The V and J ends lost 6 bases and 3 bases respectively, with 8 bases between them. CDR1 and CDR2 from the germline V gene are ENHRY and SYGVKD. The CDR3 extends over 12 amino acids. The CDR3 here is CAIRNREETQYF. CDR3 nucleotide sequence: TGTGCCATCAGGAACAGGGAAGAGACCCAGTACTTC.

A few counts support this clone. The V gene is TRBV2, the J gene TRBJ2-1; D possibly uses TRBD1 or TRBD2 (5 bases each). This CDR3 spans 11 amino acids. Germline V gene lookup returns CDR1 SNHLY and CDR2 FYNNEI. Trimming removed 7 bases at V and 7 bases at J, with 8 bases between. The DNA of the CDR3 is TGTGCCAGCAAAGAGGGGAATGAGCAGTTCTTC. Translated: CASKEGNEQFF.